Presented here are 29 T cell receptor beta chains from one specimen sequenced in a study of spatial heterogeneity in lung cancer. The time point is: sample taken at primary tumor resection. From tumor, nontumor lung or frozen PBMC, whole RNA was taken unsorted for sequencing. TCRdb re-called the 5' RACE reads with MiXCR, one entry per CDR3 protein. The sample has about 95,000 distinct CDR3 sequences, under 9% seen once. The input for sequencing was PBMCs, taken at surgery. The receptors derive from a male donor with early-stage non-small cell lung cancer.

This chain links TRBV5-1 with TRBJ2-7; D not resolved. Trimming cost V 4 bases and J 7 bases, with 21 bases left between them. Germline V gene sequence: CDR1 SGHRS, CDR2 YFSETQ. CDR3 length: 15 residues. CDR3 sequence: CASSPLRASVSEQYF. Here the CDR3 DNA reads TGCGCCAGCAGCCCCCTTCGGGCCTCAGTCAGTGAGCAGTACTTC.

At least ten counts were recorded for this clonotype. This chain uses TRBV28 with TRBJ2-7; 10 bases agree with TRBD2. Germline V gene lookup returns CDR1 MDHEN and CDR2 SYDVKM. V dropped 5 bases and J dropped 6; count of bases not matched to a gene: 10. CDR3 length: 15 amino acids. CDR3 region: CASSQTSGIRREQYF. The CDR3 nucleotides read TGTGCCAGCAGTCAAACTAGCGGGATAAGGCGCGAGCAGTACTTC.

The table lists this clonotype with many counts. The rearrangement joins TRBV18 to TRBJ2-7, with TRBD2 as a possible D gene (6 bases). The length of the CDR3 is 14 residues. Per the germline V gene, CDR1 is KGHSH and CDR2 is LQKENI. The V end was cut by 4 bases, the J end by 6 bases, with 16 bases between. The DNA for the CDR3 is TGTGCCAGCTCACGACCCGGGACTTCCCTCGAGCAGTACTTC. Translating it yields CASSRPGTSLEQYF.

This clonotype turned up a few times. The genes are TRBV15 and TRBJ2-5; the match to TRBD2 covers 9 bases. Germline V gives CDR1 LNHNV, CDR2 YYDKDF (reference sequence). Trimming cost V 1 base and J 3 bases; bases outside gene matches: 6. This CDR3 is built from 16 residues. CDR3 in DNA: TGTGCCACCAGCAGAGGGGATAGCGGGAGTGAAGAGACCCAGTACTTC. Its protein product is CATSRGDSGSEETQYF.

The J gene is TRBJ1-3, the V gene TRBV7-6; no clear D gene. CDR1 is SGHVS, CDR2 FNYEAQ, per germline. The ends were cut back, 0 bases at V and 0 bases at J, with 9 bases in the middle. The length of the CDR3 is 16 residues. The CDR3 here is CASSLALDLSGNTIYF. CDR3 bases: TGTGCCAGCAGCTTAGCGCTGGACCTCTCTGGAAACACCATATATTTT.

The rearrangement links TRBV2 to TRBJ2-6; D call uncertain. This CDR3 comprises 14 residues. Germline CDR1 and CDR2: SNHLY and FYNNEI. V lost 6 bases and J lost 1, with 7 bases in between. CDR3 nucleotide sequence: TGTGCCAGCAGGGCCCAATCTGGGGCCAACGTCCTGACTTTC. Its protein is CASRAQSGANVLTF.

Only a few counts were recorded for this clonotype. The chain uses TRBV28 and TRBJ1-5; D uncertain. The CDR3 runs 13 residues. The V end lost 8 bases, the J end lost 0 bases, and 8 bases lay between the germline ends. Germline lookup yields CDR1 MDHEN and CDR2 SYDVKM. The CDR3 nucleotides are TGTGCCAGCCGATTCAGTAGCAATCAGCCCCAGCATTTT. Translated: CASRFSSNQPQHF.

This clonotype was seen many times. This chain connects TRBV29-1 to TRBJ2-6, with D uncertain. Trimming left V 4 bases short and J 0 bases short, with 7 bases between. This CDR3 has 14 residues. The V gene's germline CDR1 is SQVTM and CDR2 ANQGSEA. This CDR3 is CSVGLYSGANVLTF. The CDR3 nucleotides are TGCAGCGTTGGGCTTTACTCTGGGGCCAACGTCCTGACTTTC. The full variable domain, completed using reference TRBV29-1 and TRBJ2-6, is SAVISQKPSRDICQRGTSLTIQCQVDSQVTMMFWYRQQPGQSLTLIATANQGSEATYESGFVIDKFPISRPNLTFSTLTVSNMSPEDSSIYLCSVGLYSGANVLTFGAGSRLTVL.

This clonotype was detected only a few times. V is TRBV7-2 and J is TRBJ2-7, with a weak D call TRBD1 (6 bases). Germline V gene lookup returns CDR1 SGHTA and CDR2 FQGNSA. The V gene lost 6 bases and the J gene lost 4 bases, with 19 bases spanning the gap. The CDR3 has 15 residues. The CDR3 region has the DNA TGTGCCAGCAGACTAAACCGGGACATCCCGTACGAGCAGTACTTC. It yields the protein CASRLNRDIPYEQYF.

The V and J genes are TRBV5-5 and TRBJ1-3; D perhaps matches TRBD1 (5 bases). This CDR3 is built from 15 residues. Germline V gene sequence: CDR1 SGHKS, CDR2 YYEKEE (reference sequence). V was cut by 4 bases and J by 0 bases, with 11 bases left in between. This CDR3 is CASSPGRNSGNTIYF. CDR3 sequence (DNA): TGTGCCAGCAGCCCGGGACGGAACTCTGGAAACACCATATATTTT.

The chain combines TRBV3-1 with TRBJ1-4, with TRBD1 matching over 10 bases. J gave up 0 bases and V 4 bases, and 5 bases lay outside the gene matches. The CDR3 loop spans 17 amino acids. CDR1 LGHDT and CDR2 YNNKEL come from the germline V gene (reference sequence). As DNA, the CDR3 is TGTGCCAGCAGCCTCCGGACAGGGGGATCAACTAATGAAAAACTGTTTTTT. Translation: CASSLRTGGSTNEKLFF.

To note about this clonotype: A much larger clone differs by one base, so this may be a read error. The chain combines TRBV29-1 with TRBJ1-2; D remains unclear. The CDR3 covers 12 residues. Germline V gives CDR1 SQVTM, CDR2 ANQGSEA. Trimming took 6 bases from V and 8 from J, leaving 16 bases between them. The CDR3, as DNA: TGCAGCGTGAACAGCTTAAGTGGCGGCTACACCTTC. Translating gives CSVNSLSGGYTF.

The sample holds a few counts of this clonotype. The DNA for the CDR3 is TGTGCCACCAGCAGAGATCGGGGGGACTACGAGCAGTACTTC. As protein: CATSRDRGDYEQYF. The chain joins TRBV15 to TRBJ2-7; 7 bases align to TRBD2. V gave up 0 bases and J gave up 3 bases; unmatched junction bases: 2. The CDR3 has 14 residues. The V gene's germline CDR1 is LNHNV and CDR2 YYDKDF (reference sequence).

This clonotype occurred a few times. The gene calls are TRBV7-2 and TRBJ2-4, with D possibly matching TRBD2 (5 bases). The V and J ends lost 5 bases and 3 bases respectively, with 14 bases between them. There are 15 residues in the CDR3. Germline loops: CDR1 SGHTA, CDR2 FQGNSA. The CDR3 spells CASSLPRVGKNIQYF. As DNA, the CDR3 is TGTGCCAGCAGCCTCCCGCGGGTAGGCAAAAACATTCAGTACTTC.

This clonotype has more than one count but fewer than ten. The chain's CDR3 is CASSRGQGSNYGYTF. CDR3 DNA: TGTGCCAGCAGCCGCGGACAGGGATCCAACTATGGCTACACCTTC. This sequence joins TRBV7-9 and TRBJ1-2, with 8 bases that match TRBD1. This CDR3 is built from 15 residues. The germline V gene has CDR1 SEHNR and CDR2 FQNEAQ (reference sequence). Trimming cost V 5 bases and J 2 bases; bases outside gene matches: 7.

The chain links TRBV4-1 to TRBJ2-2; 8 bases align to TRBD1. Per germline, CDR1 MGHRA and CDR2 YSYEKL. V trimming: 4 bases; J trimming: 5 bases; junction bases outside the gene matches: 6. The CDR3 runs to 15 residues. The CDR3: CASSPLDRATGELFF. The CDR3, as DNA: TGCGCCAGCAGCCCTCTGGACAGGGCTACCGGGGAGCTGTTTTTT.

Ten or more counts support this clonotype. The CDR3 nucleotides are TGTGCCAGCCCTAGCGCAGGGGGCGTATACAATGAGCAGTTCTTC. This sequence encodes CASPSAGGVYNEQFF. The V gene is TRBV2, the J gene TRBJ2-1, with 8 nucleotides matching TRBD1. The trim removed 8 bases at V and 4 bases at J, leaving 10 bases unmatched. Per the germline V gene, CDR1 is SNHLY and CDR2 is FYNNEI. The CDR3 contains 15 residues.

Of note for this clonotype: Lacking the conserved final phenylalanine or tryptophan, this CDR3 likely reflects a read error. This chain links TRBV30 with TRBJ1-2; 9 positions match TRBD1. After removal of 8 bases from V and 2 bases from J, the junction contained 0 bases not matched to a gene. This CDR3 has 11 amino acids. The germline gives CDR1 GTSNPN, CDR2 SVGIG (reference sequence). CDR3 coding DNA: TGTGCCGGACAGGGGAACTATGGCTACACCGTC. This translates into CAGQGNYGYTV.

At least ten counts were recorded for this clonotype. The chain employs TRBV7-9 and TRBJ1-1, with 9 bases that match TRBD1. Trimming took 4 bases from V and 7 from J; bases not matched to a gene: 7. The germline V gene has CDR1 SEHNR and CDR2 FQNEAQ (reference sequence). The CDR3 is 14 residues long. Here the CDR3 reads CASSSNRGLNEAFF. CDR3 bases: TGTGCCAGCAGCTCCAACAGGGGGCTTAATGAAGCTTTCTTT.

The gene calls are TRBV29-1 and TRBJ2-2, with TRBD2 identical over 7 bases. V dropped 7 bases and J dropped 0; count of bases not matched to a gene: 8. The CDR3 totals 15 residues. CDR1 and CDR2 (germline): SQVTM, ANQGSEA. The CDR3 here is CSALGGTSNTGELFF. CDR3 coding DNA: TGCAGCGCCCTGGGGGGGACCTCGAACACCGGGGAGCTGTTTTTT.

The V call is TRBV5-5, the J call TRBJ1-5, with D unclear. V was shortened by 0 bases and J by 0 bases, with 4 bases between the two germline ends. The germline gives CDR1 SGHKS, CDR2 YYEKEE (reference sequence). The length of the CDR3 is 14 residues. CDR3 region: CASSLEVSNQPQHF. CDR3 bases: TGTGCCAGCAGCTTGGAGGTTAGCAATCAGCCCCAGCATTTT.

This clonotype was seen many times. The chain recombines TRBV4-1 with TRBJ2-3, with D unclear. CDR1 is MGHRA and CDR2 is YSYEKL in the germline V gene. V was cut by 1 base and J by 6 bases, with 11 bases left in between. This CDR3 comprises 14 residues. CDR3 coding DNA: TGCGCCAGCAGCCAAGTAGTGCGCCCCGATACGCAGTATTTT. Translation: CASSQVVRPDTQYF.

To note about this clonotype: A much larger clone sits a single nucleotide away, making a read error possible. This chain uses TRBV10-3 with TRBJ2-1, with D perhaps TRBD2 (6 bases). Trimming took off 5 bases at V and 11 bases at J, with 13 bases between the two ends. CDR1 ENHRY and CDR2 SYGVKD come from the germline V gene. This CDR3 comprises 12 residues. The chain's CDR3 is CAISLSSDKQFF. CDR3 sequence (DNA): TGTGCCATCAGTCTTTCTAGCGATAAGCAGTTCTTC.

There are many counts of this clonotype. This chain joins TRBV30 and TRBJ1-5; a weak D match, TRBD1 (5 bases). Germline assignment: CDR1 GTSNPN and CDR2 SVGIG (reference sequence). CDR3 length: 14 amino acids. V gave up 0 bases and J gave up 0 bases, with 6 bases separating them. The CDR3 here is CAWSVTGSNQPQHF. The CDR3, as DNA: TGTGCCTGGAGTGTAACAGGTAGCAATCAGCCCCAGCATTTT.

V gene TRBV29-1 combines with J gene TRBJ2-2; TRBD1 agrees at 7 bases. The CDR3 extends over 15 amino acids. V lost 2 bases to trimming and J lost 1 base; unmatched junction nucleotides: 4. Germline V gene sequence: CDR1 SQVTM, CDR2 ANQGSEA. The CDR3 DNA reads TGCAGCGTTGAAATGGGACAGAGGAACACCGGGGAGCTGTTTTTT. Protein sequence: CSVEMGQRNTGELFF.

The table lists this clonotype with a few counts. The chain links TRBV13 to TRBJ2-5, with 13 bases matching TRBD2. Trimming cost V 5 bases and J 1 base; bases outside gene matches: 4. Germline CDR1 is PRHDT and CDR2 is FYEKMQ (reference sequence). The CDR3 is 16 amino acids. CDR3 in amino acids: CASSPGTSGAQETQYF. CDR3 bases: TGTGCCAGCAGCCCCGGGACTAGCGGGGCCCAAGAGACCCAGTACTTC.

The V gene is TRBV11-2, the J gene TRBJ2-1, with 8 positions matching TRBD1. Unmatched junction bases numbered 11, after V lost 4 bases and J lost 3 bases. The germline CDR1 and CDR2 sequences are SGHAT and FQNNGV. This CDR3 is 17 amino acids long. As DNA, the CDR3 is TGTGCCAGCAGCTCATTGCAGGGGGCCCGCTTCTACAATGAGCAGTTCTTC. As protein: CASSSLQGARFYNEQFF.

This clonotype has a handful of counts. The V gene is TRBV6-5, the J gene TRBJ1-3; D gene unclear. V shed 2 bases and J shed 0 bases, with 8 bases lying between them. Germline V gives CDR1 MNHEY, CDR2 SVGAGI. The CDR3 has 15 amino acids. The CDR3 loop is CASSYGRYSGNTIYF. In DNA, the CDR3 is TGTGCCAGCAGTTACGGACGGTACTCTGGAAACACCATATATTTT.

The chain carries TRBV20-1 and TRBJ2-5, with 10 positions matching TRBD1. CDR3 length equals 12 residues. CDR1 DFQATT and CDR2 SNEGSKA come from the germline V gene (reference sequence). Trimming removed 5 bases from V and 5 bases from J; junction bases left unmatched: 2. In nucleotides, the CDR3 is TGCAGTGCTGGGGACAGGGGCGAGACCCAGTACTTC. Residues: CSAGDRGETQYF.